This T cell receptor beta chain was sequenced in a study of blood T cell repertoires in COVID-19 (dated by TCRdb to 2020 to 2021). Turning to the overall study: The collaborator samples originated in the United States, Italy and Spain and spanned the acute and convalescent phases of COVID-19. The material from the prospective study consisted of cDNA or gDNA derived from T cells, B-cell-depleted T cells, or PBMCs. Subjects who had been exposed to COVID-19, were actively infected with it, or had recovered from it provided the deeply sampled blood TCRbeta repertoires that made up the dataset. The repertoires were released in a freely available public database meant as a resource for research on the immune response to SARS-CoV-2. The samples were drawn from two sources: the first 160 participants of the ongoing ImmuneRACE study, and fewer than 1,500 subjects contributed by 6 global collaborators. Nearly every sample came with metadata listing a de-identified subject ID, COVID-19 status, age in years and sex. Where available, HLA class I and class II types were taken from metadata supplied by the sample provider and were not determined by assay-based typing. The paper as a whole reports these results and caveats: The quantity of clinical and demographic metadata differed by source and by participant and was supplied without curation.

With regard to this clone: Its antigen is not yet known. No quality values exist for individual bases; no much larger clone is one base distant.

One collaborating source in Seattle enrolled patients while the patients were actively infected and followed the patients over time throughout the course of disease. Whole blood was collected in K2EDTA tubes by collaborating institutions according to the institutions' own protocols. Collaborator samples were shipped for TCRbeta analysis as frozen whole blood, isolated PBMCs, or DNA extracted from either sample type. TCRbeta CDR3 regions were amplified from genomic DNA by means of the immunoSEQ Assay, a bias-controlled multiplex PCR. The original pipeline was this. The number of nucleated cells in each sample was estimated from the amplification of reference gene primers within the assay. To quantify the absolute abundance of each unique TCRbeta CDR3 rearrangement, sequence reads were collapsed and filtered. Productive Simpson clonality was computed per sample as the square root of Simpson's diversity index over productive rearrangements. Sourced from immuneACCESS, this table was stored by TCRdb with only in-frame sequences that have V and J called. A share of the clones is absent; for the studies checked, an unresolved V gene accounts for under half, and the remainder has no known explanation. V and J calls and clone size follow that table, whereas D and trimming were derived from the DNA. Present in this sample are about 350,000 clones, about 91% of which were seen just once. The ten largest clones capture roughly a tenth of the sample.

This receptor was taken from a man under 40 with COVID-19, enrolled during active disease. Source material: peripheral blood.

The base sequence is TGTGCCTGGAGCCGGTACAATGAGCAGTTCTTC. This codes for CAWSRYNEQFF. The rearrangement joined TRBV30 to TRBJ2-1; the D segment cannot be called with confidence. As encoded in the germline V gene (reference sequence), CDR1 is GTSNPN while CDR2 is SVGIG. V sheds 3 bases and J sheds 4 bases, leaving 4 bases between their ends. There are 11 amino acids in the CDR3, from cysteine to phenylalanine inclusive. The only DNA kept is the CDR3, 33 bases in frame from the first base.